A single TCR beta chain is shown here with its context. Its target is not known. CDR3 length equals 11 residues. Germline V CDR1 and CDR2: LGHDT, YNNKEL (reference sequence). V was shortened by 1 base and J by 10 bases, with 7 bases between the two germline ends. The data are from a study of human T cells and chemical hapten exposure. Study conclusions and caveats: PT1 expanded TCR numbers rose with patch test score.

The time point: patch test 3, about 24 weeks after DPC sensitization. The treatment was: therapeutic diphenylcyclopropenone sensitization with weekly scalp DPC. From the RACE reads, TCRdb called clonotypes with MiXCR, one entry per CDR3 protein. The sample holds some 96,000 distinct CDR3 sequences, around 25% seen once. The TCR was taken from a man aged 35-49 years with alopecia areata. Some clones in this sample may be carry-over from other donors' samples. This chain uses TRBV3-1 with TRBJ1-1; D call uncertain. The sample consisted of whole blood, taken in connection with sensitization to the hapten diphenylcyclopropenone (DPC). CDR3 coding DNA: TGTGCCAGCAGCCAAGGGGTGGTAGCTTTCTTT. Its translation: CASSQGVVAFF.